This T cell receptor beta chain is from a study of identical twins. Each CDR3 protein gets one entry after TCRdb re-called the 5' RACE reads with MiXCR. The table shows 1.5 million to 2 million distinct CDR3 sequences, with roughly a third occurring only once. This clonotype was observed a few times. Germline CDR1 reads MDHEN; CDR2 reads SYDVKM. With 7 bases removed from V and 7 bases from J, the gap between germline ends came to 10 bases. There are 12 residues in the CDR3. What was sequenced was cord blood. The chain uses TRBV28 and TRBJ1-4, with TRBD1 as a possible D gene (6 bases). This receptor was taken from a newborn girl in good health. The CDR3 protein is CASITRGEKLFF. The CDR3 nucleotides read TGTGCCAGCATCACCAGGGGTGAAAAACTGTTTTTT.